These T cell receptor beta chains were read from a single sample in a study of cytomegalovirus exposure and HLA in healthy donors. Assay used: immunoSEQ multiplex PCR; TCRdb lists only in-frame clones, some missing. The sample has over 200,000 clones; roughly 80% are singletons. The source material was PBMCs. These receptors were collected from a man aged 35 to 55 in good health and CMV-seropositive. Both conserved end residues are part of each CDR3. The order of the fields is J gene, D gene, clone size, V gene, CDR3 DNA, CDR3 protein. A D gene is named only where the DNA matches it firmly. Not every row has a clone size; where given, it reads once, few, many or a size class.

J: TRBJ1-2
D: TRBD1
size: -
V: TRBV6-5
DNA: TGTGCCAGCCGCCGAGGGACAGGGGTACTGAAAGGCTACACCTTC
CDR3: CASRRGTGVLKGYTF

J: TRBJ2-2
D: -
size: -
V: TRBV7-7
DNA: TGTGCCAGCAGCTTAGAACCGGTCAACACCGGGGAGCTGTTTTTT
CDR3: CASSLEPVNTGELFF

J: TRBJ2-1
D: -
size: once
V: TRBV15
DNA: TGTGCCACCAGCACTGAGACGCAGGGTCGGGGGGAGCAGTTCTTC
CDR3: CATSTETQGRGEQFF

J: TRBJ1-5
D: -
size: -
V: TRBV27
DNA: TGTGCCTCCAGGGAGGGCGGGAATCAGCCCCAGCATTTT
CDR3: CASREGGNQPQHF

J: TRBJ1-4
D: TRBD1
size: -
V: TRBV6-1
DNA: TGTGCCAGCAGCGACGACAGGGTAACTAATGAAAAACTGTTTTTT
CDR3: CASSDDRVTNEKLFF

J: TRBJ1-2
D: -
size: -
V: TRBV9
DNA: TGTGCCAGCAGCGCGACGGGGAGGGACGGGGGCTACACCTTC
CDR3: CASSATGRDGGYTF

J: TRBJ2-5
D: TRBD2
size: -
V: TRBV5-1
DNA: TGCGCCAGCAGCCCCGGACTAGCGGGGATAAGCGGGGAGACCCAGTACTTC
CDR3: CASSPGLAGISGETQYF

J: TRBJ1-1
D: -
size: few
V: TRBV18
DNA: TGTGCCAGCTCAACTACGTCAGGGGAGAACACTGAAGCTTTCTTT
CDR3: CASSTTSGENTEAFF

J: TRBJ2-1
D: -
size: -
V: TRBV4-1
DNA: TGCGCCAGCAGCGCCATTGCCAGGGGGGTCTCCTACAATGAGCAGTTCTTC
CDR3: CASSAIARGVSYNEQFF

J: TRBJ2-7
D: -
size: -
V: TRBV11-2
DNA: TGTGCCAGCAGCCCCGCCTCGAGCTCCTACGAGCAGTACTTC
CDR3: CASSPASSSYEQYF

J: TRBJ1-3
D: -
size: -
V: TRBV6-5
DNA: TGTGCCAGCAGTTACACAGGGACTGGAAACACCATATATTTT
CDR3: CASSYTGTGNTIYF

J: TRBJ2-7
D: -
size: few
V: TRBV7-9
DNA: TGTGCCAGCAGCCCCTTGGGCCCTGCAGAGTACTTC
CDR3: CASSPLGPAEYF

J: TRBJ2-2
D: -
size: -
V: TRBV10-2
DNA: TGCGCCAGCACAGAAACCGGGGAGCTGTTTTTT
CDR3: CASTETGELFF

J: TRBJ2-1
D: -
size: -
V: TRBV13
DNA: TGTGCCAGCAGTGTAGGGGCGGATGAGCAGTTCTTC
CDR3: CASSVGADEQFF

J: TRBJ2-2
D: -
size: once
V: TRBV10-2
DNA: TGCGCCAGCAGCTCAGGGGTCGAGAACACCGGGGAGCTGTTTTTT
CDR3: CASSSGVENTGELFF

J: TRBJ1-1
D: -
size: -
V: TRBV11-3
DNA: TGTGCCAGCAGCAAGGAGGACACTGAAGCTTTCTTT
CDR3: CASSKEDTEAFF

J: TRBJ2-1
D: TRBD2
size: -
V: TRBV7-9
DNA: TGTGCCAGCAGCCCCCGACTAGCGGGAGAAAGGCATGAGCAGTTCTTC
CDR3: CASSPRLAGERHEQFF

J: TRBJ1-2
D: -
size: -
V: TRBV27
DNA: TGTGCCAGCACTTCCTACCGGGACACGTCCTATGGCTACACCTTC
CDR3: CASTSYRDTSYGYTF

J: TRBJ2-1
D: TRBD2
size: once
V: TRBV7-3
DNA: TGTGCCAGCAGCTTGGGACTAGCGGGAGGGCCCTCCAATGAGCAGTTCTTC
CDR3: CASSLGLAGGPSNEQFF

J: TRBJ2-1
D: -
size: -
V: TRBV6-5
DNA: TGTGCCAGCAGTTACGGCGGGGTGGGCAATGAGCAGTTCTTC
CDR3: CASSYGGVGNEQFF

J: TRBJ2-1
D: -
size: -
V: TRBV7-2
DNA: TGTGCCAGCAGCCCCCTAGCGCGCGCCGGGTACAATGAGCAGTTCTTC
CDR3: CASSPLARAGYNEQFF

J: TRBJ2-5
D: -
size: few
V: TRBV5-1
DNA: TGCGCCACCCCGGCCCCAGGGGAGACCCAGTACTTC
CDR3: CATPAPGETQYF

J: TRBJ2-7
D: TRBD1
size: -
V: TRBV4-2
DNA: TGTGCCAGCAGCCAAGGGGGACAGGGGCCTGACTCCTACGAGCAGTACTTC
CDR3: CASSQGGQGPDSYEQYF

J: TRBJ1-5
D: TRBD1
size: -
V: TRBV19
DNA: TGTGCCAGTAGGACCCGGGACAGGTACGAGGCAAGTGGTCAGCCCCAGCATTTT
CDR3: CASRTRDRYEASGQPQHF

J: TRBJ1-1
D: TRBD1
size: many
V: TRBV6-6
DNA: TGTGCCAGCAGTCGAAACAGGGGAACTGAAGCTTTCTTT
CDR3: CASSRNRGTEAFF

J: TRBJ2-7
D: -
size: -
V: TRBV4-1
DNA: TGCGCCAGCAGCCAAGTGGGCAGTGCCTACGAGCAGTACTTC
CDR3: CASSQVGSAYEQYF

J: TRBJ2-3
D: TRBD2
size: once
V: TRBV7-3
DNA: TGTGCCAGCAGCAAAACTAGCGGGAAGACCACAGATACGCAGTATTTT
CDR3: CASSKTSGKTTDTQYF

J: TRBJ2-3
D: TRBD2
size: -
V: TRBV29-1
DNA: TGCAGCGTTGAGGGGGGGTTCGCGGGAGTGGGAGATACGCAGTATTTT
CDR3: CSVEGGFAGVGDTQYF

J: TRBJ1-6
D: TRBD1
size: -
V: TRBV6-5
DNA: TGTGCCAGCAGTTACTCAGGCAGGGGGATTTCACCCCTCCACTTT
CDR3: CASSYSGRGISPLHF